By frequency in the sample, the clone carrying this T cell receptor beta chain is medium-sized (0.01 to 0.1%). The data originate from a study of neoadjuvant anti-PD-1 for oral cavity cancer. Study background: Around day 43, patients without progression received a fourth nivolumab dose before surgery.

Per the germline V gene, CDR1 is SGHTA and CDR2 is FQGNSA. The CDR3 spans 15 residues. Trimming cost V 0 bases and J 6 bases, with 15 bases left between them. This sample's time point: after neoadjuvant nivolumab, at surgical resection. Stage II-IVA oral cavity squamous cell carcinoma was new and untreated by systemic or radiation therapy. TCRdb keeps only in-frame clones here, not all; method: immunoSEQ multiplex PCR. This sample has around 21,000 clones, with 35% to 50% found just once. The sample here was tumor tissue, taken after nivolumab (anti-PD-1) treatment. This clonotype was sampled from a person aged 40 to 85 with oral cavity squamous cell carcinoma. The chain carries TRBV7-2 and TRBJ2-7; D ambiguous. In DNA, the CDR3 is TGTGCCAGCAGCTTAGCCCCAAAGGTACCCGGCGAGCAGTACTTC. This gives the protein CASSLAPKVPGEQYF.